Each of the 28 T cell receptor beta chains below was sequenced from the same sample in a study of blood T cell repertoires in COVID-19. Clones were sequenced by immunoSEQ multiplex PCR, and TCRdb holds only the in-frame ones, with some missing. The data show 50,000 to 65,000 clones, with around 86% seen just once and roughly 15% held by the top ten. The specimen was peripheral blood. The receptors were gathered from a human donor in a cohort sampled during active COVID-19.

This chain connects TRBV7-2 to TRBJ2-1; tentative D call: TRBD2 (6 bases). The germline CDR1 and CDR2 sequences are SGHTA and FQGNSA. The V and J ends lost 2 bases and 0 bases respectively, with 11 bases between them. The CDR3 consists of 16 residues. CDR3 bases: TGTGCCAGCAGCTTATTTGGCGGGGCCTCCTACAATGAGCAGTTCTTC. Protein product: CASSLFGGASYNEQFF.

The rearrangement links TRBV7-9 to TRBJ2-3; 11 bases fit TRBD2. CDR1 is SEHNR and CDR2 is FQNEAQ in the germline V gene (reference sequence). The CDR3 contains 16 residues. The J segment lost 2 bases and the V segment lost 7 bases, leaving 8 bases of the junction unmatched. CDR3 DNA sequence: TGTGCCAGCACCCAAAAGGGACTAGCGGTCACAGATACGCAGTATTTT. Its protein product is CASTQKGLAVTDTQYF.

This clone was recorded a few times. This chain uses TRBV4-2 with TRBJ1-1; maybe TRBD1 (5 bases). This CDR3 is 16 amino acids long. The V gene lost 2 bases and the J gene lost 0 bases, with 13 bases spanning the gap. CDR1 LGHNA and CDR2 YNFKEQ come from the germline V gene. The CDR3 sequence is CASSQSGFRVNTEAFF. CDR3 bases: TGTGCCAGCAGCCAATCAGGGTTCAGGGTGAACACTGAAGCTTTCTTT.

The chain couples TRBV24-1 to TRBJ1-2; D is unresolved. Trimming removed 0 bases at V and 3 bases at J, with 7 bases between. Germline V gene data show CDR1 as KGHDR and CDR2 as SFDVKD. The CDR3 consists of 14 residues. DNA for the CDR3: TGTGCCACCAGTGATTTGGCAGAAGACTATGGCTACACCTTC. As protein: CATSDLAEDYGYTF.

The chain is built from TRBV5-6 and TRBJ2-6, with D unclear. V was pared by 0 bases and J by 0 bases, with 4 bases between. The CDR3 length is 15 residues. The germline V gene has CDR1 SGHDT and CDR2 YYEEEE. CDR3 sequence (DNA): TGTGCCAGCAGCTTGGCCCTCTCTGGGGCCAACGTCCTGACTTTC. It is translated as CASSLALSGANVLTF. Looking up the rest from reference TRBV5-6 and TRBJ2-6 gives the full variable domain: DAGVTQSPTHLIKTRGQQVTLRCSPKSGHDTVSWYQQALGQGPQFIFQYYEEEERQRGNFPDRFSGHQFPNYSSELNVNALLLGDSALYLCASSLALSGANVLTFGAGSRLTVL.

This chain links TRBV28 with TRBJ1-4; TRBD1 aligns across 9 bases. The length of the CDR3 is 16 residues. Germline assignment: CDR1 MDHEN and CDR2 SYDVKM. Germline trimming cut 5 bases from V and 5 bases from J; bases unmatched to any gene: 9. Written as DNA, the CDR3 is TGTGCCAGCAGTACACAAACAGGGGGCGGAAATGAAAAACTGTTTTTT. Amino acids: CASSTQTGGGNEKLFF.

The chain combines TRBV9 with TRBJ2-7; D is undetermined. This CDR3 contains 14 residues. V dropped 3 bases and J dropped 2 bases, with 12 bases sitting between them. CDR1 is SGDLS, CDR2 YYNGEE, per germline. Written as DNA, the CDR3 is TGTGCCAGCAGCGGCCCGGGTCCTGCCTACGAGCAGTACTTC. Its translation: CASSGPGPAYEQYF.

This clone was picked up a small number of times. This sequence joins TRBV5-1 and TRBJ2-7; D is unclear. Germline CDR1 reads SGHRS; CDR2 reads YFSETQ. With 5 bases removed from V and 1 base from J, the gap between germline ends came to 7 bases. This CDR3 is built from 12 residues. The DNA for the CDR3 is TGCGCCAGCAGGGCGGATTCCTACGAGCAGTACTTC. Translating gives CASRADSYEQYF.

The CDR3 spells CASSEWGLAGIERQFF. CDR3 DNA: TGTGCCAGCAGTGAATGGGGACTAGCGGGAATCGAGCGACAGTTCTTC. The V and J genes are TRBV25-1 and TRBJ2-1, with TRBD2 identical over 13 bases. V was pared by 1 base and J by 13 bases, with 10 bases of the junction left unmatched. Per germline, CDR1 MGHDK and CDR2 SYGVNS. The CDR3 is 16 residues long.

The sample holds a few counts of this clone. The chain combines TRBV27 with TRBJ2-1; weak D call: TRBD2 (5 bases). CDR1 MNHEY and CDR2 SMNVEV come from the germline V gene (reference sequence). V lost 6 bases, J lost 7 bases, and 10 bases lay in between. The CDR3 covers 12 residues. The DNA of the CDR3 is TGTGCCAGCAGAAGGCCGGGAAATGAGCAGTTCTTC. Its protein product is CASRRPGNEQFF.

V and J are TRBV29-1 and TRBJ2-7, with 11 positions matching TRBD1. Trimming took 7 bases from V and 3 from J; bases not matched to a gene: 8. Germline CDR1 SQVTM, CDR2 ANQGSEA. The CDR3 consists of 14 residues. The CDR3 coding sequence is TGCAGCGCCCTAAGGGGGACAGGGGGCTACGAGCAGTACTTC. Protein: CSALRGTGGYEQYF.

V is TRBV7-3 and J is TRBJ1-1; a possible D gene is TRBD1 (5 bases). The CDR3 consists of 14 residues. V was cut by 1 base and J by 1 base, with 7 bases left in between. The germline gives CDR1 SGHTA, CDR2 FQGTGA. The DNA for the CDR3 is TGTGCCAGCAGCTTAAGGGGCCGGAACACTGAAGCTTTCTTT. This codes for CASSLRGRNTEAFF. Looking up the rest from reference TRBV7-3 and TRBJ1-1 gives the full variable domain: GAGVSQTPSNKVTEKGKYVELRCDPISGHTALYWYRQSLGQGPEFLIYFQGTGAADDSGLPNDRFFAVRPEGSVSTLKIQRTERGDSAVYLCASSLRGRNTEAFFGQGTRLTVV.

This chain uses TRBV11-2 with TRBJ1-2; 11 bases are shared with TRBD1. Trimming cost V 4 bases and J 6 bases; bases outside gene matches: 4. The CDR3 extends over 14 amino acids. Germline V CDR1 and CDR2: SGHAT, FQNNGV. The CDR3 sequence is CASSSGQGANGYTF. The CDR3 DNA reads TGTGCCAGCAGCTCAGGACAGGGGGCAAATGGCTACACCTTC.

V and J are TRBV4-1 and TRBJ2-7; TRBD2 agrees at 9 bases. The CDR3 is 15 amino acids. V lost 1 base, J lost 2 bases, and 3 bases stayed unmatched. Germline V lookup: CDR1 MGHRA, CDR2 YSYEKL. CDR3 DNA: TGCGCCAGCAGCCAAGTACTAGCGGGCACCTACGAGCAGTACTTC. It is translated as CASSQVLAGTYEQYF.

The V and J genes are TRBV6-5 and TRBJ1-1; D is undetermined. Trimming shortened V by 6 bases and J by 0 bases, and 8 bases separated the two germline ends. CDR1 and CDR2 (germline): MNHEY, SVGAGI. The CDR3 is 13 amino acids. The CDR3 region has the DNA TGTGCCAGCAGATTACAGATGAACACTGAAGCTTTCTTT. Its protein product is CASRLQMNTEAFF.

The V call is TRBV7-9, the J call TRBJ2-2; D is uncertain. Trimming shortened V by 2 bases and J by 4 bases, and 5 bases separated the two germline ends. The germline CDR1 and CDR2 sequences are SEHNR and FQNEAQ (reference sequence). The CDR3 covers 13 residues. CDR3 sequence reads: CASSLRVTGELFF. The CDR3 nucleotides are TGTGCCAGCAGCTTACGAGTCACCGGGGAGCTGTTTTTT.

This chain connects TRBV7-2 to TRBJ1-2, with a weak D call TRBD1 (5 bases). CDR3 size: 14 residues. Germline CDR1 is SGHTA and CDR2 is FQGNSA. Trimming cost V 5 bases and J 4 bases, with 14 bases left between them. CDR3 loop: CASSPRPGGYGYTF. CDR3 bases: TGTGCCAGCAGCCCTAGGCCGGGGGGCTATGGCTACACCTTC.

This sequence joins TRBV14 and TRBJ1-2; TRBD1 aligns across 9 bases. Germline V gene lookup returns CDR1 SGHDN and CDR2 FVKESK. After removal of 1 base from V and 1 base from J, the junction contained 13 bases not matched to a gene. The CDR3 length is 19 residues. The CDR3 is CASSQVSEQGALLNYGYTF. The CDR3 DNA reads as TGTGCCAGCAGCCAAGTCTCGGAACAGGGGGCCCTTCTTAACTATGGCTACACCTTC.

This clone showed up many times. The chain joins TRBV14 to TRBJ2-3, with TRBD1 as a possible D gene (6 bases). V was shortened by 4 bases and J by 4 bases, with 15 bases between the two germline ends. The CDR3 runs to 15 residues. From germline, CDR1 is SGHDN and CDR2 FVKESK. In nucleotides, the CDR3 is TGTGCCAGCAGCCCCCGGTCGGACAGATCAGATACGCAGTATTTT. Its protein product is CASSPRSDRSDTQYF.

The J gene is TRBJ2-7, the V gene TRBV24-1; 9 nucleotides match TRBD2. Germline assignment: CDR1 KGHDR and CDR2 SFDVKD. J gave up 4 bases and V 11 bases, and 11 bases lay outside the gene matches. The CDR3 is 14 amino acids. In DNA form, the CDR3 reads TGTGCCATCCGAGGAATAGCGGGAGATTACGAGCAGTACTTC. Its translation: CAIRGIAGDYEQYF.

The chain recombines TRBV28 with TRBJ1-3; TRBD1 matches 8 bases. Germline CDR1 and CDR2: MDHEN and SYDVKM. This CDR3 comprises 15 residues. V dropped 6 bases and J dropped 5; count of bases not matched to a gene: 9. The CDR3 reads CASSDGQGGRNTIYF. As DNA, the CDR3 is TGTGCCAGCAGCGACGGACAGGGAGGAAGAAACACCATATATTTT.

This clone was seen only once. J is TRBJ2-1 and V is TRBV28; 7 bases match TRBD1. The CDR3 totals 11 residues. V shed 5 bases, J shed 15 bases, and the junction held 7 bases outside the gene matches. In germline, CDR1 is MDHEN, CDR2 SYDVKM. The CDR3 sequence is CASSPDRVRFF. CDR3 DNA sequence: TGTGCCAGCAGTCCAGACAGGGTGCGGTTCTTC.

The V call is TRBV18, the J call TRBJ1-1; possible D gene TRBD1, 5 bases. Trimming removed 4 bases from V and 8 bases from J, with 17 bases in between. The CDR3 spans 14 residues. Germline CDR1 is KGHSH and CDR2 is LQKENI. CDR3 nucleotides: TGTGCCAGCTCACAGGGGTTAGACGCCACCGAAGCTTTCTTT. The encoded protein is CASSQGLDATEAFF. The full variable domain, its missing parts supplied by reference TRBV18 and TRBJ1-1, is NAGVMQNPRHLVRRRGQEARLRCSPMKGHSHVYWYRQLPEEGLKFMVYLQKENIIDESGMPKERFSAEFPKEGPSILRIQQVVRGDSAAYFCASSQGLDATEAFFGQGTRLTVV.

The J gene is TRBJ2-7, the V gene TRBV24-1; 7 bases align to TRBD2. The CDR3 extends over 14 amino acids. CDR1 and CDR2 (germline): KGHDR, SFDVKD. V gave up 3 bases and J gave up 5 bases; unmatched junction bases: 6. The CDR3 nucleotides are TGTGCCACCAGTGATGGGAGGGGTTACGACGAGCAGTACTTC. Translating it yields CATSDGRGYDEQYF.

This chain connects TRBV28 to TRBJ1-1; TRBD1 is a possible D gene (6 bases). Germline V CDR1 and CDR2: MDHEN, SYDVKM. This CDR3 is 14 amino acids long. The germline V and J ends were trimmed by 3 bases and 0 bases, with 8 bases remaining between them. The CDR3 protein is CASSFGDMNTEAFF. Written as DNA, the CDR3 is TGTGCCAGCAGTTTCGGGGACATGAACACTGAAGCTTTCTTT. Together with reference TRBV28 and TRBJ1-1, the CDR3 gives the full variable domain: DVKVTQSSRYLVKRTGEKVFLECVQDMDHENMFWYRQDPGLGLRLIYFSYDVKMKEKGDIPEGYSVSREKKERFSLILESASTNQTSMYLCASSFGDMNTEAFFGQGTRLTVV.

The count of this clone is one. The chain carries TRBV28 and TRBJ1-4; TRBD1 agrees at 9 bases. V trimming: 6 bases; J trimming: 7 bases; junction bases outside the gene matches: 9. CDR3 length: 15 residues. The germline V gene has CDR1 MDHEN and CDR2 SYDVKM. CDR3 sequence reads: CASSYTGGGGEKLFF. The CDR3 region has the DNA TGTGCCAGCAGCTACACAGGGGGCGGCGGTGAAAAACTGTTTTTT.

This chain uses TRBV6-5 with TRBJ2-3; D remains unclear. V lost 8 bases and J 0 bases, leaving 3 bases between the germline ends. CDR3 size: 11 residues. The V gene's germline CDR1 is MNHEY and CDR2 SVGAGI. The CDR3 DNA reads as TGTGCCAGCGGCAGCACAGATACGCAGTATTTT. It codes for CASGSTDTQYF.

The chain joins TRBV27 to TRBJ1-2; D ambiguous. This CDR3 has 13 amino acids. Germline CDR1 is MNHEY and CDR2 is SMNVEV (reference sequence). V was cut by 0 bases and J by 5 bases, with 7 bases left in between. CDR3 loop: CASSLSRVYGYTF. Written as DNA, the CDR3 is TGTGCCAGCAGTTTATCGAGGGTATATGGCTACACCTTC.